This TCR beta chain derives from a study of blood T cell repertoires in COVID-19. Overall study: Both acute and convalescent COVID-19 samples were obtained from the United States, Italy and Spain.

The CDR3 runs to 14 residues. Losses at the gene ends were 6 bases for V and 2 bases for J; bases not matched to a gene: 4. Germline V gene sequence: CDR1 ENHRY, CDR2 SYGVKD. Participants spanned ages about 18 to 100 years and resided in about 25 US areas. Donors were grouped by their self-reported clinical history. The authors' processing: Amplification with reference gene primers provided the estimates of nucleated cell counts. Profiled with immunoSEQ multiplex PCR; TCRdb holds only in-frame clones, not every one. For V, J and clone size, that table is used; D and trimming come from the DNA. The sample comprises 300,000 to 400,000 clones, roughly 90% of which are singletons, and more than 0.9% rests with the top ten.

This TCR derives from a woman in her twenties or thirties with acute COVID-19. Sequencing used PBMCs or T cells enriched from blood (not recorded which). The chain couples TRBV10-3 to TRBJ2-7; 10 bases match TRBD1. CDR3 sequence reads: CAIRGTGVTYEQYF. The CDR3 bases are TGTGCCATCAGGGGGACAGGGGTAACCTACGAGCAGTACTTC.